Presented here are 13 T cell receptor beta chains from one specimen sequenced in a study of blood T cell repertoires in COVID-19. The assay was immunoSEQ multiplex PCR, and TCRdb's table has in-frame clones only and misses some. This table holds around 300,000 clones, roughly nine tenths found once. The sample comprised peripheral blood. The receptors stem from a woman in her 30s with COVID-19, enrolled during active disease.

CDR3 loop: CASSDQGVTDTQYF. For the CDR3, the DNA is TGTGCCAGCAGTGATCAGGGGGTGACAGATACGCAGTATTTT. The chain recombines TRBV6-4 with TRBJ2-3; TRBD1 agrees at 7 bases. There are 14 residues in the CDR3. Per the germline V gene, CDR1 is MRHNA and CDR2 is SNTAGT. V trimming: 3 bases; J trimming: 3 bases; junction bases outside the gene matches: 3.

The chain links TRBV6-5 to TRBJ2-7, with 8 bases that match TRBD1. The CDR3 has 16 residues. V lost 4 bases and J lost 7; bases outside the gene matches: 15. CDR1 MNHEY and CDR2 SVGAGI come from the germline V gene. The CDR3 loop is CASSSIHGQGYREQYF. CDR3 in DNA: TGTGCCAGCAGTTCTATCCACGGACAGGGATATAGAGAGCAGTACTTC.

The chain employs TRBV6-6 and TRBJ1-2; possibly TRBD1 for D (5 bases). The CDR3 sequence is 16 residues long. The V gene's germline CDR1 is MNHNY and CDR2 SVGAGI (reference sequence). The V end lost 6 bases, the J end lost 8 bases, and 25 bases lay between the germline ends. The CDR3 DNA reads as TGTGCCAGCAGAACCGCGACATCGGGGGTTTTGGGCGGCTACACCTTC. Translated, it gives CASRTATSGVLGGYTF.

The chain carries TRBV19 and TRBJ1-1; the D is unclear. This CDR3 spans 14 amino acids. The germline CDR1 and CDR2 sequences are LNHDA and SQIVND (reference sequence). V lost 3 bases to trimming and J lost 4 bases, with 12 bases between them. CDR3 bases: TGTGCCAGTAGTATTTTGGCGGATGGCACTGAAGCTTTCTTT. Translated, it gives CASSILADGTEAFF.

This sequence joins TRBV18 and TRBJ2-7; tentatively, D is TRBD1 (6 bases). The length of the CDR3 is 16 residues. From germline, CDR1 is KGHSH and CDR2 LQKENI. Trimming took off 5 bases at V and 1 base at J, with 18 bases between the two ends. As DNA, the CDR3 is TGTGCCAGCTCAGAAACTCAGGGGTTGGGGTCCTACGAGCAGTACTTC. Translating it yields CASSETQGLGSYEQYF.

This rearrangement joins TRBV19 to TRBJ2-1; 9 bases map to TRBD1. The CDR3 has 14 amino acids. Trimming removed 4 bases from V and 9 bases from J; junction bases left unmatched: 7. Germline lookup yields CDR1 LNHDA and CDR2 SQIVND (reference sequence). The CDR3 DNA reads TGTGCCAGTAGTACACAGGGGGCCGGGGGTGAGCAGTTCTTC. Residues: CASSTQGAGGEQFF.

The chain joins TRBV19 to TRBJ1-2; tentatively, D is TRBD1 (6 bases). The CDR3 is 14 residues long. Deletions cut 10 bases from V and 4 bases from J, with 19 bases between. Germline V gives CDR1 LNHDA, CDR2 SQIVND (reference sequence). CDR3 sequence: CATTQRGRVYGYTF. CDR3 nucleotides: TGTGCCACCACTCAGAGGGGGAGGGTCTATGGCTACACCTTC.

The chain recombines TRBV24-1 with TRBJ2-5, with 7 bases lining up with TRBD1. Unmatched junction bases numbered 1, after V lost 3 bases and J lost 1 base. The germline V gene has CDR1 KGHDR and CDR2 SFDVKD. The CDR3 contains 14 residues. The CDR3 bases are TGTGCCACCAGTGATGGGACAGTCCAAGAGACCCAGTACTTC. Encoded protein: CATSDGTVQETQYF.

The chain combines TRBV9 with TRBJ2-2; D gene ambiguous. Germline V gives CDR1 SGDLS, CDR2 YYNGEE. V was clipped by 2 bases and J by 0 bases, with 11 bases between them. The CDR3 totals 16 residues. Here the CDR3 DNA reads TGTGCCAGCAGCGTTGCAAGCGCCTCGAACACCGGGGAGCTGTTTTTT. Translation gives CASSVASASNTGELFF.

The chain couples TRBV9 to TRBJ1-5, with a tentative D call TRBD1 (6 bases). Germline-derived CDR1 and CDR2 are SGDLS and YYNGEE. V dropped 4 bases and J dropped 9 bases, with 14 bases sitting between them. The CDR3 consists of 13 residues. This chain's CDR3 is CASSTSLQGPQHF. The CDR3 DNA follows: TGTGCCAGCAGCACCTCTCTACAGGGGCCCCAGCATTTT.

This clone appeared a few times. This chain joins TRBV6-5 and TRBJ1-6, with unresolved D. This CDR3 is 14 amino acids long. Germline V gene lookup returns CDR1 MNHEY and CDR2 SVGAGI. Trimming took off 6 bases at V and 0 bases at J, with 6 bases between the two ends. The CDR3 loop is CASRKSSYNSPLHF. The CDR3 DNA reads TGTGCCAGCAGAAAGAGCTCCTATAATTCACCCCTCCACTTT.

CDR3 in DNA: TGCAGTGCTAGTTCTAAACGGGGTGAAAAACTGTTTTTT. Its translation: CSASSKRGEKLFF. The chain combines TRBV20-1 with TRBJ1-4, with D uncertain. This CDR3 spans 13 amino acids. Trimming stripped 3 bases from V and 7 bases from J, with 12 bases between. The germline CDR1 and CDR2 sequences are DFQATT and SNEGSKA (reference sequence).

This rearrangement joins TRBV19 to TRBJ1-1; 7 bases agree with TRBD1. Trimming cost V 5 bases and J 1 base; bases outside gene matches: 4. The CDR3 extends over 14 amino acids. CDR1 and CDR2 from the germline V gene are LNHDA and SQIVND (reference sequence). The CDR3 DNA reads TGTGCCAGTAGTGGAGGGGGCGAGAACACTGAAGCTTTCTTT. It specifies CASSGGGENTEAFF.